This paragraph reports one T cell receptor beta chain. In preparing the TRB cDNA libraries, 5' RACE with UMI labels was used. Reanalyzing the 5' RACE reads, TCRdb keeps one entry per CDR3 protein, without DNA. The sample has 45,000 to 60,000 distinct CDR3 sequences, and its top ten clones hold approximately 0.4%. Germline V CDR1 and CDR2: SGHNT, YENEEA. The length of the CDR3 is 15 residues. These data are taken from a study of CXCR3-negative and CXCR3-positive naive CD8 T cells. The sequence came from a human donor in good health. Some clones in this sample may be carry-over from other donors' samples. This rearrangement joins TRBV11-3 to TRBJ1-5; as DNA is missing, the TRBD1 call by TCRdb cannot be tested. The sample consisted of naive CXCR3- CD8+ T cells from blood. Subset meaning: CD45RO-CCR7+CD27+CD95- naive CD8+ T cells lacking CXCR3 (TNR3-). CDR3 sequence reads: CASSLAPGHNQPQHF.